This T cell receptor beta chain originates from a study of T cells after yellow fever vaccination. V dropped 5 bases and J dropped 9 bases, with 14 bases sitting between them. Germline CDR1 MNHEY, CDR2 SVGAGI. The CDR3 consists of 13 residues. MiXCR was run by TCRdb on the 5' RACE reads, yielding one entry per CDR3 protein. The data contain 150,000 to 200,000 distinct CDR3 sequences, 9.5% to 12% of them singletons. This clonotype was observed a handful of times. The chain joins TRBV6-5 to TRBJ2-1, with D perhaps TRBD2 (6 bases). This receptor was taken from a man aged 18 to 30 who received the YFV17D yellow fever vaccine. This specimen consisted of CD8+ T cells sorted from PBMCs, obtained 15 days after the yellow fever booster vaccination. The DNA of the CDR3 is TGTGCCAGCAGTCCGGGAGATAGGGGTGAGCAGTTCTTC. Protein: CASSPGDRGEQFF.